This T cell receptor beta chain was captured in a study of neurological immune-mediated disorders. The yield of each sequencing run was over 180 million TCR-beta sequences from 15-18 subjects. MiXCR was run by TCRdb on the 5' RACE reads, yielding one entry per CDR3 protein. The sample contains approximately 49,000 distinct CDR3 sequences, less than 12% of which appear only once. Time point of the sample: longitudinal time-point 1 (baseline). Study-level results: While HTLV-1-associated myelopathy showed the greatest TCR clonal expansion, multiple sclerosis showed the least, falling below healthy controls. No CDR3 amino acid sequences recurred among expanded clones across subjects, suggesting private repertoires in all groups.

This clonotype was counted at least ten times. What it binds is unknown. The sequenced sample was PBMCs. The receptor was isolated from a woman aged 40 to 49 in good health.

Here the CDR3 reads CASSWRGGVRGNEQFF. The CDR3 coding sequence is TGTGCCAGCAGCTGGCGGGGAGGGGTCCGGGGGAATGAGCAGTTCTTC. The chain combines TRBV7-2 with TRBJ2-1; 7 nucleotides align to TRBD2. The CDR3 runs 16 residues. Germline CDR1 reads SGHTA; CDR2 reads FQGNSA. Trimming at V came to 4 bases and at J to 7 bases, leaving 13 bases not matched to a gene.